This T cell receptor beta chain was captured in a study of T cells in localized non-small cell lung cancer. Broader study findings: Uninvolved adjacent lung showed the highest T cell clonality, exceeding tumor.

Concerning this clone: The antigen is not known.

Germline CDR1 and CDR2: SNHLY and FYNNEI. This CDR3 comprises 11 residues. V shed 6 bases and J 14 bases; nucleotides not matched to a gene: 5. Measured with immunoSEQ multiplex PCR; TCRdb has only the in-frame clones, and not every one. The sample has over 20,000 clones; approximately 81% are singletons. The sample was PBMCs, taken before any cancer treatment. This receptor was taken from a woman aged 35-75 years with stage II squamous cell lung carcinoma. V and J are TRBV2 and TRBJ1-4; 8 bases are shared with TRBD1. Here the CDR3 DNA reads TGTGCCAGCAGAGAGACAGGGGATCTGTTTTTT. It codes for CASRETGDLFF.